Listed below are T cell receptor beta chains from one sample, sequenced in a study of shared clonotypes between healthy human individuals. This table comes from immunoSEQ multiplex PCR, and its TCRdb copy is limited to in-frame clones, with some not included. The table records around 480,000 clones, 60% to 80% of them present only once. The material sequenced was PBMCs. The source of these receptors is a woman between 35 and 50 years old in good health. Some clones in this sample may be carry-over from other donors' samples. Both conserved end residues are part of each CDR3. Each record gives: CDR3 protein, J gene, V gene.

CASTLERRTYEQYF | TRBJ2-7 | TRBV28
CSVKRSGSTDTQYF | TRBJ2-3 | TRBV29-1
CASSLTGGLGKTQYF | TRBJ2-5 | TRBV7-2
CASSAFGGHPVRYF | TRBJ2-7 | TRBV7-8
CASSIGGSVPGELFF | TRBJ2-2 | TRBV19
CASSYSFGELNTEAFF | TRBJ1-1 | TRBV6-6
CASSFPTDVQPQHF | TRBJ1-5 | TRBV28
CASSPRGTANTGELFF | TRBJ2-2 | TRBV18
CAWSPSYTGELFF | TRBJ2-2 | TRBV30
CASSLLRGRGETQYF | TRBJ2-5 | TRBV7-2
CASSPRTSGNYEQFF | TRBJ2-1 | TRBV9
CASSSSLTVGELFF | TRBJ2-2 | TRBV7-2
CASRTSGSVYNEQFF | TRBJ2-1 | TRBV27
CASRGTGGVLNTEAFF | TRBJ1-1 | TRBV28
CASSYDGTSQYF | TRBJ2-4 | TRBV6-7
CASSPVRNTDTQYF | TRBJ2-3 | TRBV2
CAISDSTGRLTQYF | TRBJ2-5 | TRBV10-3
CASSKTLGVMGTDTQYF | TRBJ2-3 | TRBV28
CASSLGDFWFGTEAFF | TRBJ1-1 | TRBV5-1
CASSLQGRDGYTF | TRBJ1-2 | TRBV11-3
CASSLEVTQYF | TRBJ2-5 | TRBV7-2
CSVRSSNQPQHF | TRBJ1-5 | TRBV29-1
CASSGARSRSEQFF | TRBJ2-1 | TRBV2
CASSVVAGPPGDTQYF | TRBJ2-3 | TRBV9
CASSPGGVGNEQYF | TRBJ2-7 | TRBV28
CASSPTGFRDTQYF | TRBJ2-3 | TRBV18
CASSLGDRASNLFF | TRBJ1-4 | TRBV5-6
CASSLRAANTGELFF | TRBJ2-2 | TRBV5-5
CSVEIGVAGGLDTQYF | TRBJ2-3 | TRBV29-1
CASSAPRGFEQYF | TRBJ2-7 | TRBV6-1
CASSPRATTDTQYF | TRBJ2-3 | TRBV11-3
CASSPQTSGTYEQYF | TRBJ2-7 | TRBV25-1
CASSVTAGGGYEQYF | TRBJ2-7 | TRBV9
CASSFPRRAASYEQYF | TRBJ2-7 | TRBV28
CASSRLVAGGSSGEQFF | TRBJ2-1 | TRBV18
CASSMGTGNPTEEQYF | TRBJ2-7 | TRBV19
CASSLFRDIQSRDYNEQFF | TRBJ2-1 | TRBV7-6
CASSLSRDNEQFF | TRBJ2-1 | TRBV7-3
CAWSRDSRETQYF | TRBJ2-5 | TRBV30
CASSLSSGVYEQYF | TRBJ2-7 | TRBV28
CASSPRLGWETQYF | TRBJ2-5 | TRBV7-9
CASSSPRNEQFF | TRBJ2-1 | TRBV10-2
CASSLGAGAYNEQFF | TRBJ2-1 | TRBV11-3
CSVEGTADTQYF | TRBJ2-3 | TRBV29-1
CAISESVTGGSTQYF | TRBJ2-5 | TRBV10-3
CASSQDWGAGGTQYF | TRBJ2-3 | TRBV4-2
CASSEGRLETDTQYF | TRBJ2-3 | TRBV6-1
CASSDKPGSTDTQYF | TRBJ2-3 | TRBV6-4
CASSAQGSGANVLTF | TRBJ2-6 | TRBV9
CASKGQESYEQYF | TRBJ2-7 | TRBV19
CASGRTGGETQYF | TRBJ2-5 | TRBV7-2
CASSPAGLAGRAGELFF | TRBJ2-2 | TRBV7-9
CAWRQGTYGYTF | TRBJ1-2 | TRBV30
CSARDGHDSPLHF | TRBJ1-6 | TRBV29-1
CSQNFLSSGRNEQFF | TRBJ2-1 | TRBV29-1